This is a list of T cell receptor beta chains from one sample in a study of blood T cell repertoires in COVID-19. TCRdb keeps only in-frame clones here, not all; method: immunoSEQ multiplex PCR. Here the sample spans approximately 250,000 clones, just under 85% being singletons. Sequenced sample: peripheral blood. The receptors come from a woman in her sixties with active or convalescent COVID-19. The CDR3 runs from the conserved cysteine through the conserved F or W.

j_call v_call cdr3_aa
TRBJ1-6 TRBV2 CASNSIGTVSSPLHF
TRBJ2-7 TRBV28 CASSPLDDRLSYEQYF
TRBJ2-1 TRBV3-1/TRBV3-2 CASSPTAQGDEQFF
TRBJ2-7 TRBV7-6 CASSLGGGSYEQYF
TRBJ2-3 TRBV7-8 CASSLLGLRTDTQYF
TRBJ1-2 TRBV6-2/TRBV6-3 CASSDREYGYTF
TRBJ1-2 TRBV27 CASRPAVGAPNYGYTF
TRBJ1-4 TRBV7-2 CASSSYRGTNEKLFF
TRBJ2-5 TRBV10-3 CAISDSLETQYF
TRBJ1-6 TRBV5-1 CASSLGQGAYSPLHF
TRBJ2-1 TRBV19 CASSTEGLAGTYNEQFF
TRBJ1-3 TRBV6-6 CASSRLDSYGPGVGNTIYF
TRBJ2-2 TRBV11-3 CASSRGQMNTGELFF
TRBJ1-3 TRBV2 CASLGHRNTIYF
TRBJ2-7 TRBV15 CATSRGRQGVYEQYF
TRBJ2-2 TRBV10-3 CAISEGAGESGELFF
TRBJ2-1 TRBV29-1 CSVEGSAPGARQFF
TRBJ1-4 TRBV7-9 CASSSTTGTDNEKLFF